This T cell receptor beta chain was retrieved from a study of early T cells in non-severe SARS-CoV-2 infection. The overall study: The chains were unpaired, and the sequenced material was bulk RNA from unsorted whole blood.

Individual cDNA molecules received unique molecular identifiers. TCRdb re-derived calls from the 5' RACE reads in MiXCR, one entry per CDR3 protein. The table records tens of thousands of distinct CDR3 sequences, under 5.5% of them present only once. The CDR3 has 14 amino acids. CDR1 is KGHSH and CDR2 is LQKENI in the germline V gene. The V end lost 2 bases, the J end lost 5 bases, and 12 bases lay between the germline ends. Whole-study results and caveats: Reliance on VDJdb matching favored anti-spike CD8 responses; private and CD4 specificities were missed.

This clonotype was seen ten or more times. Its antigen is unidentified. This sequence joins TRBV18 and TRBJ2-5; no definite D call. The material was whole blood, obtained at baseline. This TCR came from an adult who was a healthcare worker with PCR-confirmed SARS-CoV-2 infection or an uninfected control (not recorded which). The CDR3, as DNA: TGTGCCAGCTCACCAGGGTCGGCTCGGGAGACCCAGTACTTC. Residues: CASSPGSARETQYF.